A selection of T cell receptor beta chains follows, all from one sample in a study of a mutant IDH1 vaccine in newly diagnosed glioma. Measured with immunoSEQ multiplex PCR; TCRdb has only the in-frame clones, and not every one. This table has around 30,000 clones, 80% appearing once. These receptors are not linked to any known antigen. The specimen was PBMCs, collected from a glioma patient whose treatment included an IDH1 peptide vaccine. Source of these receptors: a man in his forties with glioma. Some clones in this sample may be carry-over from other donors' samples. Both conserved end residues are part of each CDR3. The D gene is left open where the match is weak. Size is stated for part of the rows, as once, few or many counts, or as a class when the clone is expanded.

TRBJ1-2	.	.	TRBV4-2	CASSQAGYYYTF	TGTGCCAGCAGCCAAGCGGGTTATTACTACACCTTC
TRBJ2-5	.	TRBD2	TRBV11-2	CASSLSGGNQETQYF	TGTGCCAGCAGCTTGAGCGGGGGGAACCAAGAGACCCAGTACTTC
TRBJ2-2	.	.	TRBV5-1	CASRQNTGELFF	TGCGCCAGCAGACAGAACACCGGGGAGCTGTTTTTT
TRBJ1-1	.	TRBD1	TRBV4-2	CASSQGYQGGTFF	TGTGCCAGCAGCCAAGGGTATCAGGGGGGAACTTTCTTT
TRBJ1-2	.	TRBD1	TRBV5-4	CASLGQFPGGDYGYTF	TGTGCCAGCCTGGGACAGTTCCCCGGCGGAGACTATGGCTACACCTTC
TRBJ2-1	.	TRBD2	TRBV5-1	CASSLGTTHNEQFF	TGCGCCAGCAGCCTCGGGACTACCCACAATGAGCAGTTCTTC
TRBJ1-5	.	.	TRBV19	CASSPIARNQPQHF	TGTGCCAGTAGTCCAATCGCTAGGAATCAGCCCCAGCATTTT
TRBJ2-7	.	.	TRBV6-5	CASSRGSYEQYF	TGTGCCAGCAGCCGGGGGTCCTACGAGCAGTACTTC
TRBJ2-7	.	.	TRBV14	CASSQFFDEQYF	TGTGCCAGCAGCCAATTCTTCGACGAGCAGTACTTC
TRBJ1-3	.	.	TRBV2	CASSEGRSGNTIYF	TGTGCCAGCAGTGAAGGTCGCTCTGGAAACACCATATATTTT
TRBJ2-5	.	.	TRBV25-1	CASSERGHQETQYF	TGTGCCAGCAGTGAACGTGGCCACCAAGAGACCCAGTACTTC
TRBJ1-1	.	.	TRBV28	CASSFAGVWAVTEAFF	TGTGCCAGCAGTTTCGCGGGTGTTTGGGCGGTCACTGAAGCTTTCTTT
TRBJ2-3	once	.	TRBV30	CAWSILDTQYF	TGTGCCTGGAGTATACTGGATACGCAGTATTTT
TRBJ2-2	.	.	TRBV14	CASSQFLMGTLRNTGELFF	TGTGCCAGCAGCCAATTTCTTATGGGGACCCTACGGAACACCGGGGAGCTGTTTTTT
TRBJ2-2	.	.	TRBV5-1	CASRGADTGELFF	TGCGCCAGCCGGGGGGCGGACACCGGGGAGCTGTTTTTT
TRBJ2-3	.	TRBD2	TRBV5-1	CASSLGRGADTQYF	TGCGCCAGCAGCTTGGGGCGGGGGGCAGATACGCAGTATTTT
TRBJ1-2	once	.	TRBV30	CAWSVRGSYTF	TGTGCCTGGAGTGTACGGGGTAGCTACACCTTC
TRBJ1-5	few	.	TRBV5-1	CASSLGDYRNQPQHF	TGCGCCAGCAGCTTGGGTGACTATCGAAATCAGCCCCAGCATTTT
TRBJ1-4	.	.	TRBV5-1	CASSLLATNEKLFF	TGCGCCAGCAGCTTGCTTGCAACTAATGAAAAACTGTTTTTT
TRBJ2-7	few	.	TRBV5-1	CASSSTGAYEQYF	TGCGCCAGCAGCTCCACAGGAGCCTACGAGCAGTACTTC
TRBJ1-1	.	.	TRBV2	CASRQGRGTEAFF	TGTGCCAGCAGGCAGGGCAGAGGGACTGAAGCTTTCTTT
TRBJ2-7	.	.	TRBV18	CASSPGQYEQYF	TGTGCCAGCTCACCAGGACAGTACGAGCAGTACTTC
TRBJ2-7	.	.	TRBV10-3	CAISDRGDSYEQYF	TGTGCCATCAGTGATAGGGGGGACTCCTACGAGCAGTACTTC
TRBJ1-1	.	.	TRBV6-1	CASSEAGVYTEAFF	TGTGCCAGCAGTGAAGCAGGGGTATACACTGAAGCTTTCTTT
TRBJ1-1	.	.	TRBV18	CASSPTGGRGGTEAFF	TGTGCCAGCTCACCAACGGGTGGTAGGGGCGGCACTGAAGCTTTCTTT
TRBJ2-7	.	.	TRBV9	CASSKPGTAAYEQYF	TGTGCCAGCAGCAAACCCGGGACGGCCGCCTACGAGCAGTACTTC
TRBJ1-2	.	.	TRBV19	CASSIDVVRGYTF	TGTGCCAGTAGTATAGACGTGGTACGTGGCTACACCTTC
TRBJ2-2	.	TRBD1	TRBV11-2	CASSSYGGTGRMAGELFF	TGTGCCAGCAGCTCCTACGGGGGGACAGGGCGGATGGCCGGGGAGCTGTTTTTT
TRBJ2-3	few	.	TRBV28	CASTAETSTDTQYF	TGTGCCAGCACTGCGGAAACTAGCACAGATACGCAGTATTTT
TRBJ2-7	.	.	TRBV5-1	CASSLGVGATYEQYF	TGCGCCAGCAGCTTGGGGGTCGGGGCGACCTACGAGCAGTACTTC
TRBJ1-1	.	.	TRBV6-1	CASSEGDFRNTEAFF	TGTGCCAGCAGCGAAGGCGACTTTAGGAACACTGAAGCTTTCTTT
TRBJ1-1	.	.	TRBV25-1	CASSDPTAGNTEAFF	TGTGCCAGCAGTGACCCGACTGCGGGGAACACTGAAGCTTTCTTT
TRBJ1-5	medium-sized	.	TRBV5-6	CASSFGRRDQPQHF	TGTGCCAGCAGCTTCGGGCGCAGGGACCAGCCCCAGCATTTT
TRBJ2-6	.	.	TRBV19	CASSIVTAGANVLTF	TGTGCCAGTAGTATAGTCACAGCTGGGGCCAACGTCCTGACTTTC
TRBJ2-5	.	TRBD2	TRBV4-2	CASSQLLAGVGETQYF	TGTGCCAGCAGCCAATTGCTAGCGGGGGTTGGGGAGACCCAGTACTTC
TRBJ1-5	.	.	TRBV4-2	CASSQDLGSPRHF	TGTGCCAGCAGCCAAGATCTGGGCTCCCCCCGGCATTTT
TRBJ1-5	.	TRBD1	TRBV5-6	CASSSQTGWQPQHF	TGTGCCAGCAGCTCGCAGACAGGGTGGCAGCCCCAGCATTTT
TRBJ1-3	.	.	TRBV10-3	CAIQTEPVSGNTIYF	TGTGCCATTCAGACGGAACCGGTCTCTGGAAACACCATATATTTT
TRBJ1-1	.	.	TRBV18	CASSPAIRLNTEAFF	TGTGCCAGCTCACCTGCGATCCGGTTGAACACTGAAGCTTTCTTT
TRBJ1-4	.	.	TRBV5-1	CASSLGQEKLFF	TGCGCCAGCAGCTTGGGACAGGAAAAACTGTTTTTT
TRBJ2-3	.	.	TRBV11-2	CASSLKGFSTDTQYF	TGTGCCAGCAGCTTAAAGGGCTTCAGCACAGATACGCAGTATTTT
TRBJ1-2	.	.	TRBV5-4	CASSSGSPNYGYTF	TGTGCCAGCAGCTCCGGGTCCCCGAACTATGGCTACACCTTC
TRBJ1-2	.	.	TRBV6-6	CASSYWGDYGYTF	TGTGCCAGCAGTTACTGGGGTGACTATGGCTACACCTTC
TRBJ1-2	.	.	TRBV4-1	CASSQDGGVNYGYTF	TGCGCCAGCAGCCAAGATGGGGGCGTTAACTATGGCTACACCTTC
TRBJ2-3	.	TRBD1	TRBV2	CASRIPTGVGYF	TGTGCCAGCAGAATCCCGACAGGGGTCGGATATTTT
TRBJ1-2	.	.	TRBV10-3	CAISESWTSGYTF	TGTGCCATCAGTGAGTCATGGACATCTGGCTACACCTTC
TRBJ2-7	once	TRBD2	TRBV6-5	CASSSPRGGSYEQYF	TGTGCCAGCAGTTCCCCCCGCGGGGGTTCCTACGAGCAGTACTTC
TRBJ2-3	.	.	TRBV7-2	CASSLSSLVTTDTQYF	TGTGCCAGCAGCTTATCCTCACTAGTTACCACAGATACGCAGTATTTT
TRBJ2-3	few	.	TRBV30	CAWSGDSTDTQYF	TGTGCCTGGAGTGGGGATAGCACAGATACGCAGTATTTT
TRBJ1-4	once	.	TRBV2	CASSGYQGSGEKLFF	TGTGCCAGCAGTGGGTATCAGGGCTCGGGGGAAAAACTGTTTTTT
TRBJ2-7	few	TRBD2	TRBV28	CASSLPLGGGGFDEQYF	TGTGCCAGCAGTTTACCCCTCGGCGGCGGGGGGTTCGACGAGCAGTACTTC
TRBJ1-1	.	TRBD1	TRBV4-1	CASSGAGTGVGNTEAFF	TGCGCCAGCAGCGGGGCCGGGACAGGGGTGGGGAACACTGAAGCTTTCTTT
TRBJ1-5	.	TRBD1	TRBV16	CASSLPGGQGGEQPQHF	TGTGCCAGCAGCCTCCCGGGGGGACAGGGAGGCGAACAGCCCCAGCATTTT
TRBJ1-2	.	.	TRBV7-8	CASSLAGLEGYTF	TGTGCCAGCAGCTTAGCAGGGCTCGAAGGCTACACCTTC
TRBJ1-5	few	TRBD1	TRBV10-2	CASRGQGTQPQHF	TGCGCCAGCAGAGGACAGGGTACTCAGCCCCAGCATTTT
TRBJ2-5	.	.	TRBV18	CASSPQAGGIGRYQETQYF	TGTGCCAGCTCACCACAGGCAGGGGGGATTGGTCGGTACCAAGAGACCCAGTACTTC
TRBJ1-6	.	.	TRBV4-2	CASSQDSAGHNSPLHF	TGTGCCAGCAGCCAAGACTCGGCCGGCCATAATTCACCCCTCCACTTT
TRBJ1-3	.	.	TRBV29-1	CSAEFRGAGNTIYF	TGCAGCGCAGAATTCAGGGGCGCGGGAAACACCATATATTTT
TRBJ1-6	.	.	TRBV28	CASSLGLVISPLHF	TGTGCCAGCAGTTTGGGACTTGTCATTTCACCCCTCCACTTT
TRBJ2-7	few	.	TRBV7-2	CASSLGGFSNEQYF	TGTGCCAGCAGCTTAGGGGGGTTCAGCAACGAGCAGTACTTC